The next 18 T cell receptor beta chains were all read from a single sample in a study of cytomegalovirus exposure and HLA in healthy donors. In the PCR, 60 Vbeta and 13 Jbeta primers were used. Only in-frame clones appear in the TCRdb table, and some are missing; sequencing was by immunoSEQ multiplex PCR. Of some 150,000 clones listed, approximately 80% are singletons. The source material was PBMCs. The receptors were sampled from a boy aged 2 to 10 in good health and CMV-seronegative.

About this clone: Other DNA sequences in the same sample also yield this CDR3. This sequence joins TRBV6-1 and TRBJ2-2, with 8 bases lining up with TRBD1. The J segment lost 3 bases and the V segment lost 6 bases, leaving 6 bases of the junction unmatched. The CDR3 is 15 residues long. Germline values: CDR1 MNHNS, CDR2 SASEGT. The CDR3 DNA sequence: TGTGCCAGCAGCCCTAGGACAGGGTACACCGGGGAGCTGTTTTTT. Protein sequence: CASSPRTGYTGELFF.

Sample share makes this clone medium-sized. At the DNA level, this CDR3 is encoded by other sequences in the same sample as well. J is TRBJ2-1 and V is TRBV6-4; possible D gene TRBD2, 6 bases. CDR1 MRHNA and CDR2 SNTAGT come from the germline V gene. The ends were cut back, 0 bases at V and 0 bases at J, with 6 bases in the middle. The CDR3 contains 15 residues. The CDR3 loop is CASSDSSGSYNEQFF. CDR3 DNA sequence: TGTGCCAGCAGTGACTCTAGCGGCTCCTACAATGAGCAGTTCTTC.

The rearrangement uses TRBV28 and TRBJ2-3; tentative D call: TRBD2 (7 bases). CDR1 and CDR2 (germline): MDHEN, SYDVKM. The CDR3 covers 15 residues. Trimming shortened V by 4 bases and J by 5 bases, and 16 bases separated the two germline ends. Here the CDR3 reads CASSSPGGQGDTQYF. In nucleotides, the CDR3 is TGTGCCAGCAGTTCACCCGGGGGGCAAGGAGATACGCAGTATTTT.

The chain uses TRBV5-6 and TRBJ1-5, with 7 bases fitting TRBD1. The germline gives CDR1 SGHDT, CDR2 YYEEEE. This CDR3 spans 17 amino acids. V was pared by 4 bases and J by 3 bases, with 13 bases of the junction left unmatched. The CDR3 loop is CASSTRDRSVDNQPQHF. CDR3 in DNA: TGTGCCAGCAGCACCAGGGACAGATCCGTTGACAATCAGCCCCAGCATTTT.

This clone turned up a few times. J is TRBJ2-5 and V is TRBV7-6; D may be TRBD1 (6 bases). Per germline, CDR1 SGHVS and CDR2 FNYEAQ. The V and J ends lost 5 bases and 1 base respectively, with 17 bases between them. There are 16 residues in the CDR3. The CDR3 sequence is CASSLRSRDIQETQYF. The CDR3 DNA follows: TGTGCCAGCAGCCTACGGTCCAGGGACATCCAAGAGACCCAGTACTTC.

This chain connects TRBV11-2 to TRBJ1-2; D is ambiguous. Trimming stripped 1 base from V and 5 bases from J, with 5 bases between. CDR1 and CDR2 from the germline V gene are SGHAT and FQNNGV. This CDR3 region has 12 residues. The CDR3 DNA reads TGTGCCAGCAGCTTAGCCCGGTATGGCTACACCTTC. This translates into CASSLARYGYTF.

The CDR3 protein is CASMWYSGTEAFF. The CDR3 bases are TGTGCCAGCATGTGGTATTCCGGCACTGAAGCTTTCTTT. The chain recombines TRBV27 with TRBJ1-1, with D hard to call. The length of the CDR3 is 13 residues. V dropped 7 bases and J dropped 4 bases, with 13 bases sitting between them. CDR1 and CDR2 from the germline V gene are MNHEY and SMNVEV (reference sequence).

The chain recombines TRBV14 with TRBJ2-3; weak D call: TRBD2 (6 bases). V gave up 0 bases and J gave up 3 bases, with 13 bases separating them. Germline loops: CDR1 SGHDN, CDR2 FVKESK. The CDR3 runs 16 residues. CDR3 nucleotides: TGTGCCAGCAGCCAAGATCATTTCAGCGGGACAGATACGCAGTATTTT. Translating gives CASSQDHFSGTDTQYF.

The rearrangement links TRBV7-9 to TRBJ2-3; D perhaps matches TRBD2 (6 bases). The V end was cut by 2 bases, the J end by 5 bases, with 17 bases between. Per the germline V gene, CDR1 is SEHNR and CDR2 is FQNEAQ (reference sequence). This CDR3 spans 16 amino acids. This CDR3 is CASSLRIPGVGDTQYF. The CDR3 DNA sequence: TGTGCCAGCAGCTTACGGATCCCGGGGGTCGGAGATACGCAGTATTTT. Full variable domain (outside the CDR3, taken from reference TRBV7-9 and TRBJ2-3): DTGVSQNPRHKITKRGQNVTFRCDPISEHNRLYWYRQTLGQGPEFLTYFQNEAQLEKSRLLSDRFSAERPKGSFSTLEIQRTEQGDSAMYLCASSLRIPGVGDTQYFGPGTRLTVL.

The CDR3 spells CASSQYSSLPDTQYF. The DNA for the CDR3 is TGCGCCAGCAGCCAATACTCGAGTCTCCCAGATACGCAGTATTTT. The chain has TRBV4-3 and TRBJ2-3; D remains ambiguous. V shed 2 bases and J shed 4 bases, with 13 bases lying between them. CDR1 and CDR2 (germline): LGHNA, YSLEER. This CDR3 is built from 15 residues.

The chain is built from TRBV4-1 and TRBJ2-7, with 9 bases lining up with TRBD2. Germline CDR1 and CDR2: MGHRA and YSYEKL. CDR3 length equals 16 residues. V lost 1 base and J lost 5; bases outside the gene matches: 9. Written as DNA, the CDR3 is TGCGCCAGCAGCCAAGGCCCCGGGACTAGCTCTGACGAGCAGTACTTC. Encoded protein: CASSQGPGTSSDEQYF.

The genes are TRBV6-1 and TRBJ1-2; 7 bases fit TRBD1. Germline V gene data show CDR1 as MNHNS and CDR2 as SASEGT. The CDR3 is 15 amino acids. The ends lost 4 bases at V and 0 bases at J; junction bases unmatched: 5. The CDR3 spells CASSGGTAANYGYTF. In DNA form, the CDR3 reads TGTGCCAGCAGTGGGGGGACAGCCGCTAACTATGGCTACACCTTC.

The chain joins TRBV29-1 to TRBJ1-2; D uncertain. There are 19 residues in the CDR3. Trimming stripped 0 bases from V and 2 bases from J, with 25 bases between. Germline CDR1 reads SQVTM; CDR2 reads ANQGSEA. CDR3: CSVEELGFHGLEPNYGYTF. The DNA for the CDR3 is TGCAGCGTTGAAGAGCTTGGGTTTCACGGCCTGGAGCCCAACTATGGCTACACCTTC. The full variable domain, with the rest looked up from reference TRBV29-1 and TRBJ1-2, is SAVISQKPSRDICQRGTSLTIQCQVDSQVTMMFWYRQQPGQSLTLIATANQGSEATYESGFVIDKFPISRPNLTFSTLTVSNMSPEDSSIYLCSVEELGFHGLEPNYGYTFGSGTRLTVV.

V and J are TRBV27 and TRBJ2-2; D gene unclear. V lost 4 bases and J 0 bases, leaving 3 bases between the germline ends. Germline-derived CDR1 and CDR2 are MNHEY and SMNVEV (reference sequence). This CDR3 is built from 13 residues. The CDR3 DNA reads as TGTGCCAGCAGTTCATCGAACACCGGGGAGCTGTTTTTT. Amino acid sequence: CASSSSNTGELFF.

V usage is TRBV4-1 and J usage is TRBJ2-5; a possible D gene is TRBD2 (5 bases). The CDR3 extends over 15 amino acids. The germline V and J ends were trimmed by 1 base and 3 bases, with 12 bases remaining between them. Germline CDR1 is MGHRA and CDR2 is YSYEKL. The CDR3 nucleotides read TGCGCCAGCAGCCAAGTCCGGGGAAGGGAAGAGACCCAGTACTTC. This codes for CASSQVRGREETQYF.

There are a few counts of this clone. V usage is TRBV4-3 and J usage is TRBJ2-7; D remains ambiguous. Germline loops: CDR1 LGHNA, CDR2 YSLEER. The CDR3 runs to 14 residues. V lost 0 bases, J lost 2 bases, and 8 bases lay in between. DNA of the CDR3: TGCGCCAGCAGCCAAGATCCTCTAGCCTACGAGCAGTACTTC. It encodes CASSQDPLAYEQYF.

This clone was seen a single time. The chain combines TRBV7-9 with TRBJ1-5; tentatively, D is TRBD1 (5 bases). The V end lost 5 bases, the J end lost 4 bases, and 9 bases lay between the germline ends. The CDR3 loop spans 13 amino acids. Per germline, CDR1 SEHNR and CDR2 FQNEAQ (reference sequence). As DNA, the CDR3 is TGTGCCAGCAGCCGCAGGGATAATCAGCCCCAGCATTTT. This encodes CASSRRDNQPQHF.

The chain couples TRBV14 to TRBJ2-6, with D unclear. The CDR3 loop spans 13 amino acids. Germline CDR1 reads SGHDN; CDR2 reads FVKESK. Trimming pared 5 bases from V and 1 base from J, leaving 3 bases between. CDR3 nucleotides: TGTGCCAGCAGCTCTTCTGGGGCCAACGTCCTGACTTTC. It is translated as CASSSSGANVLTF.